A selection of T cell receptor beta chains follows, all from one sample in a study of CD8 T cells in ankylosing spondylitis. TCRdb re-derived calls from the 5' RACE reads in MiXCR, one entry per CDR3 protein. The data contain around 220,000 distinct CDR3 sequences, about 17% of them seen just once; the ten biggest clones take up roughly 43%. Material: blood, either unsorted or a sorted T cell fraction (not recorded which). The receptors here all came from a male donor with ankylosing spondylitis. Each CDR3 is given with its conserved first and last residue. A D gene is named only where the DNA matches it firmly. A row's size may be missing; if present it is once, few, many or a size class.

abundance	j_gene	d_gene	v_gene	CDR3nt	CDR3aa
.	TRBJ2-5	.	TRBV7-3	TGTGCCAGCAGCTTAGCCAGCTGGGAGACCCAGTACTTC	CASSLASWETQYF
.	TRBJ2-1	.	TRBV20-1	TGCAGTGCTAGTTCACAGAATAACAATGAGCAGTTCTTC	CSASSQNNNEQFF
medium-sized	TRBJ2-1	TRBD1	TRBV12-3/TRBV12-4	TGTGCCAGCAGTTTACCCCCGGACAGGGTTATTTTC	CASSLPPDRVIF
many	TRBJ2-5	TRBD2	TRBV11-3	TGTGCCAGCAGCCCTACTCCAGCGGGGCAAGAGACCCAGTACTTC	CASSPTPAGQETQYF
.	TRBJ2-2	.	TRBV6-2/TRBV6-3	TGTGCCAGCAGTGAAGAGTTAGAGCTGTTTTTT	CASSEELELFF
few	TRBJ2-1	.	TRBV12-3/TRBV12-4	TGTGCCAGCAGTCACGGACCTAATAGCAATGAGCAGTTCTTC	CASSHGPNSNEQFF
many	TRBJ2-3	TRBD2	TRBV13	TGTGCCAGCAGCCCAGGTTCGGGAGGCCCGGGGGAAGATACGCAGTATTTT	CASSPGSGGPGEDTQYF
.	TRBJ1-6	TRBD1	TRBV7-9	TGTGCCAGCAGCTTAGTTGGCTCGGGACAGGCTAATTCACCCCTCCACTTT	CASSLVGSGQANSPLHF
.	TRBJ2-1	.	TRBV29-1	TGCAGCGTTGGGGGAGGTTACGATGAGCAGTTCTTC	CSVGGGYDEQFF
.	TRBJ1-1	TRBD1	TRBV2	TGTGCCAGCAGTGAATACAGGGGGGACTCGATGAACACTGAAGCTTTCTTT	CASSEYRGDSMNTEAFF
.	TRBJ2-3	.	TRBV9	TGTGCCAGCAGCGCGGACAGAGGAACAGATACGCAGTATTTT	CASSADRGTDTQYF
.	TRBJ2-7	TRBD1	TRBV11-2	TGTGCCAGCAGCTTAATTGTTGGGGGACAGGGGTCCTACGAGCAGTACTTC	CASSLIVGGQGSYEQYF
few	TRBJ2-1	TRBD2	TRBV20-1	TGCAGTGCTAGAAGTCGGGGGCGGGGGGGATACAATGAGCAGTTCTTC	CSARSRGRGGYNEQFF
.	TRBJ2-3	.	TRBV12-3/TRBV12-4	TGTGCCAGCACAAACCTGGGGGGCGGTTTGGCAGATACGCAGTATTTT	CASTNLGGGLADTQYF
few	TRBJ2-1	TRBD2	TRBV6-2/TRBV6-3	TGTGCCAGCAGTTTACTAGCGGGAGGTCGTGAGCAGTTCTTC	CASSLLAGGREQFF
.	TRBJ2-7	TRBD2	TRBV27	TGTGCCAGCAGTTTGGCACAGACTAGCGGGACGTACGAGCAGTACTTC	CASSLAQTSGTYEQYF
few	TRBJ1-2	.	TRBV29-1	TGCAGCGTTGAAGCTCCCGGGGAACACAGTGGCTACACCTTC	CSVEAPGEHSGYTF
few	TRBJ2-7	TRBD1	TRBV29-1	TGCAGCGTTGTCGAGGGGGCTCACGAGCAGTACTTC	CSVVEGAHEQYF
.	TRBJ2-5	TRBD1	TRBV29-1	TGCAGCACATCTGGGGGGACAGGGACGGGGACCCAGTACTTC	CSTSGGTGTGTQYF
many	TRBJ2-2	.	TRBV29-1	TGCAGCGGCGTGGGGGACGGCCGAAACACCGGGGAGCTGTTTTTT	CSGVGDGRNTGELFF
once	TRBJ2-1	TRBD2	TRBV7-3	TGTGCCAGCAGCTTGAGAGCGGGGGCCCCGAGCTCCTACAATGAGCAGTTCTTC	CASSLRAGAPSSYNEQFF
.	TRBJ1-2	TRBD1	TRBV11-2	TGTGCCAGCACCTGGACAGGGGAAGGCTATGGCTACACCTTC	CASTWTGEGYGYTF
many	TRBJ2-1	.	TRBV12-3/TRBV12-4	TGTGCCAGCAGTACAACAGATTCCAACTACAATGAGCAGTTCTTC	CASSTTDSNYNEQFF
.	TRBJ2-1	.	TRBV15	TGTGCCACCAGCAGAGTTCCTGACTCCTACAATGAGCAGTTCTTC	CATSRVPDSYNEQFF
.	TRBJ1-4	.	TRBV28	TGTGCCAGCAGTTTACCACAGGGAAATGAAAAACTGTTTTTT	CASSLPQGNEKLFF
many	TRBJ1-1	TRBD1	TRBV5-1	TGCGCCAGCAGCGACCGGGACAGGGGGCTTTTGGGCACTGAAGCTTTCTTT	CASSDRDRGLLGTEAFF
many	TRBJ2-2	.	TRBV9	TGTGCCAGCAGCGTAGAGCACAGTGTGATGGTCACCGGGGAGCTGTTTTTT	CASSVEHSVMVTGELFF
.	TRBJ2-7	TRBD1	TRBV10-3	TGTGCCATCGGGACAGCCTCCTACGAGCAGTACTTC	CAIGTASYEQYF
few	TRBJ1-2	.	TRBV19	TGTGCCAGTAGCCACGAAGACAGCTATGGCTACACCTTC	CASSHEDSYGYTF
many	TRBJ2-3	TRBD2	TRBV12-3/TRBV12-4	TGTGCCAGCAGTCTGACTAGCGGGGAGAGCACAGATACGCAGTATTTT	CASSLTSGESTDTQYF
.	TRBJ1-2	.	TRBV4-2	TGTGCCAGCAGCCAAGATGAGGAGAGAAACTATGGCTACACCTTC	CASSQDEERNYGYTF
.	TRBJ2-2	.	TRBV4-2	TGTGCCAGCATATCGGGAGCCGGGGAGCTGTTTTTT	CASISGAGELFF
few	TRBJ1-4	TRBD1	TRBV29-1	TGCAGCGTTGTAAGGGGGCAGGGAAAACTGTTTTTT	CSVVRGQGKLFF
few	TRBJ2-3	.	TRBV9	TGTGCCAGCAGTGATATCAGGGGGGGAATAGATACGCAGTATTTT	CASSDIRGGIDTQYF
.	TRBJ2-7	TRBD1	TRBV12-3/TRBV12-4	TGTGCCAGCAGTGACGACAGGGGACACGAGCAGTACTTC	CASSDDRGHEQYF
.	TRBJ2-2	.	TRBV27	TGTGCCAGCAACGCCGGCACCGGGGAGCTGTTTTTT	CASNAGTGELFF
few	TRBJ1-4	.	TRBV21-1	TGTGCCAGCAGCAACCCCCCCCTGCAGTCAACTAATGAAAAACTGTTTTTT	CASSNPPLQSTNEKLFF
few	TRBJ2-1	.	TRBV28	TGTGCCAGCGTACGAGGGGGAAGTAACGATGAGCAGTTCTTC	CASVRGGSNDEQFF
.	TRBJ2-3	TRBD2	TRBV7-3	TGTGCCAGCAGCCCGACTAGCGGGGATACGCAGTATTTT	CASSPTSGDTQYF
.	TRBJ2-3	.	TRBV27	TGTGCCACCCAGGGGGGAGATACGCAGTATTTT	CATQGGDTQYF
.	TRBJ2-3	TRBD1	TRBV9	TGTGCCAGCAGCGTAGTTGGACAGGGGGAAACGAGACCTAGCACAGATACGCAGTATTTT	CASSVVGQGETRPSTDTQYF
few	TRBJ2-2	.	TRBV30	TGTGCCTGGAACCAGGGGCTGGGCGGGGAGCTGTTTTTT	CAWNQGLGGELFF
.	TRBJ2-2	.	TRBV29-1	TGCAGCGTTGAAGAATGGGACAAGAACACCGGGGAGCTGTTTTTT	CSVEEWDKNTGELFF
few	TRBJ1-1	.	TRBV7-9	TGTGCCAGCAGCCACTCCGGGGGGGACGGCTTCTTT	CASSHSGGDGFF
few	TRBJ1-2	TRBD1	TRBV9	TGTGCCAGCAGCCTTACGGACAGGGGTAGCACCGTGCTCTATGGCTACACCTTC	CASSLTDRGSTVLYGYTF
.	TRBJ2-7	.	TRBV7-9	TGTGCCAGCAGCGAGGGACGGAGCTCCTACGAGCAGTACTTC	CASSEGRSSYEQYF
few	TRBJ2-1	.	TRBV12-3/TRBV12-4	TGTGCCAGCAGGGACTTAATTTACAATGAGCAGTTCTTC	CASRDLIYNEQFF
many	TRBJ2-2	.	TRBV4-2	TGTGCCAGCAGCCAAGATCTGGGGGGCACCGGGGAGCTGTTTTTT	CASSQDLGGTGELFF
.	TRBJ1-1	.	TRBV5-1	TGCGCCAGCAGCTTGATTGTCAGCAGGGACACTGAAGCTTTCTTT	CASSLIVSRDTEAFF
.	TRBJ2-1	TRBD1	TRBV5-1	TGCGCCAGCAGCTTCACGGACAGGTACAATGAGCAGTTCTTC	CASSFTDRYNEQFF
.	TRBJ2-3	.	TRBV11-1	TGTGCCAGCAGCTCGTTTGCGGCCGACACCCAGTATTTT	CASSSFAADTQYF
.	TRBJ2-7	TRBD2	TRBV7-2	TGTGCCAGCAGCCAGACTAGCGGGGGATCCTACGAGCAGTACTTC	CASSQTSGGSYEQYF
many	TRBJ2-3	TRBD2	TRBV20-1	TGCAGTGCTACCGGGACTAGCTCAGATACGCAGTATTTT	CSATGTSSDTQYF
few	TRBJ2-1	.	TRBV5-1	TGCGCCAGCAGCTTCTTGCGAAATTCCTACAATGAGCAGTTCTTC	CASSFLRNSYNEQFF
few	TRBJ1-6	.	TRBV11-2	TGTGCCAGCAGAGAACCCAGCGAGGAACCCCTCCACTTT	CASREPSEEPLHF
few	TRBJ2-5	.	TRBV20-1	TGCAGTGCTAGAGTGTGGGGGGGGCTTCAAGAGACCCAGTACTTC	CSARVWGGLQETQYF
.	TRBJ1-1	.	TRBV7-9	TGTGCCAGCAGCTTAGTCGGCTTAGTTAACACTGAAGCTTTCTTT	CASSLVGLVNTEAFF
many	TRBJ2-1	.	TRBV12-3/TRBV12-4	TGTGCCAGCAAGTACGGCAATGAGCAGTTCTTC	CASKYGNEQFF
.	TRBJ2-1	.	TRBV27	TGTGCCAGCAGTTTCCTGGGCTTCAATGAGCAGTTCTTC	CASSFLGFNEQFF